Sequencing of this T cell receptor (beta chain) was carried out in a study of cytomegalovirus exposure and HLA in healthy donors (dated by TCRdb to about 2017). Regarding the complete study: An earlier analysis of approximately 600 of the donors reported roughly 300 Gb of sequence data and some 120 million unique TCR beta sequences from roughly 180 million T cells. Typing coverage varied by locus: roughly 629-640 donors for A, B, C, DRB1 and DQB1; roughly 510 for DQA1; approximately 570 for DPA1; fewer than 480 for DPB1. Alongside the repertoire data, information on donor age, sex, ethnicity and CMV serostatus was compiled. The genetic ancestry cluster associated with self-reported Caucasian donors included around 76% of the roughly 400 genotyped donors. The later analysis used no new phenotypic data to find candidate immune exposures, relying instead on TCR beta sequences and their occurrence across donors. A later genetic analysis took genome-wide SNP genotypes for about 65% of the 666 donors and used that subset as a discovery cohort. A later analysis re-examined previously published TCR beta repertoires from several hundred donors and added high-resolution HLA genotyping to investigate patterns of TCR occurrence. An earlier analysis of some 500 of the donors applied high-throughput TCR beta sequencing to assess whether each TCR beta V gene segment acted as functional or pseudogenic. Across 300 to 500 genotyped donors of the cohort, an average of roughly 250,000 unique TCR beta nucleotide sequences per donor were sequenced, and approximately 19% of those sequences were non-productive. Every repertoire in the discovery cohort had been generated on one and the same sequencing platform. An early release covering around 630 HLA-typed donors comprised 250 to 350 gigabases of sequencing data and 85 million or so unique TCR sequences. High-throughput TCR immunosequencing, statistical association of individual TCRs with disease status, and machine learning were combined to predict cytomegalovirus infection status. A handful of DR-DQ haplotypes were handled as single units for association and clustering because linkage in the cohort was strong. HLA typing included class I and class II loci at four-digit resolution. The aim of the study was to test whether cataloging public T cell receptors could identify signatures of past pathogen exposure. In addition to the first cohort of 666 subjects, a separate validation cohort of 100 to 150 different subjects was used. Using immunosequencing, the study profiled T cell repertoires from fewer than 850 subjects and related those repertoires to cytomegalovirus serostatus. What the research found in general, with its limitations: Because HLA typing was missing for some donors at each locus, association tests included only the typed subset. According to the authors, the approach could potentially be generalized to other disease states and immunological phenotypes. In an earlier analysis of about 540 of the donors, most TCR beta V segments were observed in productive rearrangements about 87% or about 30% of the time, broadly matching IMGT annotations. According to a later analysis, TCR association rates differed among HLA loci, with DRB1 alleles showing the most associated TCRs and HLA-C alleles showing the fewest. In a later genetic analysis, a missense DCLRE1C variant was associated with V-gene and J-gene trimming of TCR beta chains, and the association was replicated in an independent cohort. The classifier was reported to diagnose cytomegalovirus status with high specificity and sensitivity in both the original cohort and the validation cohort. A further reported finding was that TCR beta sequences accurately predicted the HLA-A and HLA-B alleles for most subjects in the first cohort. The earlier analysis of some 560 of the donors excluded 15 to 20 rarely observed V segments, including chromosome 9 orphons, because counts were too low. According to a later genetic analysis, donors in an Asian-associated ancestry cluster had fewer N-insertions in productive TCRs than the approximately 630-donor mean. Linkage disequilibrium might explain the correlated functional status among segregating V segments, but an unknown experimental factor could not be excluded. Some IMGT-functional V segments, including TRBV6-2 and TRBV6-3, could not be told apart with the 87-base-pair reads, so those segments were excluded. Roughly uniform sequencing depth across donors was assumed in presence/absence analyses, although this assumption may not hold. In this cohort, only TCR beta chains were sequenced, and detectable features were limited by the absence of alpha or paired-chain data. The sequencing pipeline was judged likely to have produced a cluster of highly shared sequence variants as a technical artifact. A later analysis associated approximately 17,000 TCR beta sequences with specific HLA alleles at a false discovery rate of 0.05. Compared with equally common non-associated chains, HLA-associated TCR beta chains in a later analysis were more clonally expanded and had lower generation probabilities. The study listed 150 to 200 TCR beta chains as associated with cytomegalovirus. A few of the identified cytomegalovirus-associated TCR beta chains were confirmed in vitro to be specific for cytomegalovirus antigens. The only immune exposure information available for the cohort was CMV serostatus. Most CMV-associated TCR beta chains appeared to be HLA-restricted in a later analysis, and the HLA associations seemed to be driven largely by CMV exposure. Across donors, most TCR sequences were observed very rarely, whereas some public TCRs were present in many individuals. Assigning TCR associations to individual alleles was difficult when HLA alleles, especially DR and DQ, strongly co-occurred. In a later analysis, several top co-occurrence clusters were reported to appear linked to parvovirus B19, influenza, CMV and Epstein-Barr virus.

Remarks on this clone: Its antigen is unknown. Nothing much larger sits one base from this clone, and base qualities are not available.

Library prep was done by the immunoSEQ multiplex PCR assay. For the multiplex PCR, a mixture combining 60 forward primers for TCR Vbeta segments and 13 reverse primers for TCR Jbeta segments was used. A multiplex PCR assay on genomic DNA amplified the CDR3 region of rearranged TCR beta genes. Amplified TCR beta libraries were sequenced as 87-base-pair reads on the Illumina HiSeq System. The authors' pipeline ran thus. A later analysis tallied around 87 million unique TCR beta chains across the 666 repertoires, and roughly 11 million of those chains were shared by two or more donors. To remove PCR and sequencing errors, raw reads were error-corrected and collapsed into unique sequences using a nearest-neighbor algorithm that merged closely related sequences. Alignment of CDR3 sequences to IMGT reference sequences was used to assign V, D and J gene segments. For a sequence to be retained, a match of at least six nucleotides was required to both a V gene segment and a J gene segment. Rearrangements were called productive when the CDR3 lacked stop codons and stayed in frame with V and J; all others were non-productive. CDR3 was defined by IMGT convention, running from the second conserved V-encoded cysteine to the conserved J-encoded phenylalanine. Sequences without an unambiguous match to a single V gene segment were excluded from the earlier analysis of 450 to 650 of the donors. In an earlier analysis of approximately 590 of the donors, a V segment was called functional when productive rearrangements were above 56.7%, and segregating when the standard deviation between donors exceeded 5%. A statistical classification framework was built to diagnose cytomegalovirus status from the catalog of TCR beta chain sequences. A later analysis assigned V and J genes by comparing TCR nucleotide sequences with IMGT/GENE-DB human TR gene sequences. A later analysis assigned CDR3 sequences and most-parsimonious VDJ recombination scenarios with the TCRdist pipeline. In a later analysis, every TCR beta chain was defined by the combination of its CDR3 amino acid sequence and its V-gene family, and reads without a unique V-gene family were dropped. A later analysis removed over 500 highly shared, low-generation-probability nucleotide sequences to deal with suspected cross-contamination and a sequencing artifact. In a later analysis, a clonal expansion index was calculated for each public chain from normalized within-repertoire ranks of inferred template counts. In a later analysis, generation probabilities were computed with a VDJ recombination model fitted to out-of-frame rearrangements, and the resulting probabilities were checked against IGoR. Hypergeometric tests were used in a later analysis to score TCR-TCR, TCR-HLA and TCR-CMV co-occurrence, with a repertoire-size bias correction applied to the TCR pairs. A later analysis estimated false discovery rates by permuting HLA or CMV assignments 20 times. In a later analysis, co-occurring TCRs were grouped using DBSCAN, with TCRdist sequence similarity added in when clustering inside HLA-allele-positive subsets. Co-occurrence clustering excluded repertoires with fewer than 30,000 or more than 120,000 public chains, plus five with anomalous nucleotide sharing. TCRdb holds this immuneACCESS table with in-frame rearrangements only. Some clones are missing; in checked studies, unresolved V genes explain under half, and the rest has no known cause. The V and J calls and clone size are taken from that table; D and trimming were inferred from the DNA. This sample has more than 95,000 clones in its table, and roughly 15% of those were observed once. The top ten clonotypes cover about 3% of the sample.

CDR1 and CDR2, looked up from the germline V gene, are MDHEN and SYDVKM. The CDR3 covers 13 residues, taking in both the cysteine and the phenylalanine. Only CDR3 DNA is held: 39 bases, read in frame from base 1. V gives up 5 bases and J gives up 4 bases, and the segment between their germline ends measures 11 bases. The cohort consisted of some 730 healthy bone marrow donors. At the time of sampling, every cohort member was nominally healthy, though immune exposures that went unrecorded were likely present. The donor was CMV seropositive and belonged to the group of about 290 seropositive cohort members. A peripheral blood sample was provided by each donor, and peripheral blood mononuclear cells were used for TCR beta sequencing. Genomic DNA was extracted from the blood cell samples with the Qiagen DNeasy Blood Extraction Kit.

The chain is assembled from TRBV28 and TRBJ1-1; no D gene can be assigned with confidence. This sequence originates from a female donor in good health and CMV-seropositive. Sequenced input: PBMCs. The nucleotide sequence is TGTGCCAGCAGTCGGAAAGGGAGCACTGAAGCTTTCTTT. Its protein is CASSRKGSTEAFF.